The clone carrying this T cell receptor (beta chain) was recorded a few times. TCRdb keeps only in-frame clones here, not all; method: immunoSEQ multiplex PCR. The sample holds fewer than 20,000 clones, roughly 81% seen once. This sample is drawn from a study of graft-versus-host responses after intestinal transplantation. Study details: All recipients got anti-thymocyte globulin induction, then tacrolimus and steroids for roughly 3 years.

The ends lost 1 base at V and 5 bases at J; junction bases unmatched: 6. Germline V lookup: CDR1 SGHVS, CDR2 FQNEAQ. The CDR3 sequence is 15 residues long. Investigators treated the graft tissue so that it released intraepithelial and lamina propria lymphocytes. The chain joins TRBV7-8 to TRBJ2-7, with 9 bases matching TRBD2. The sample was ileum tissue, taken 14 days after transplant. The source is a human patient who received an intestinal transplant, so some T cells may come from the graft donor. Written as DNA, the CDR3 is TGTGCCAGCAGCTTAGATATTAGCGGGAGAAACGAGCAGTACTTC. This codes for CASSLDISGRNEQYF.